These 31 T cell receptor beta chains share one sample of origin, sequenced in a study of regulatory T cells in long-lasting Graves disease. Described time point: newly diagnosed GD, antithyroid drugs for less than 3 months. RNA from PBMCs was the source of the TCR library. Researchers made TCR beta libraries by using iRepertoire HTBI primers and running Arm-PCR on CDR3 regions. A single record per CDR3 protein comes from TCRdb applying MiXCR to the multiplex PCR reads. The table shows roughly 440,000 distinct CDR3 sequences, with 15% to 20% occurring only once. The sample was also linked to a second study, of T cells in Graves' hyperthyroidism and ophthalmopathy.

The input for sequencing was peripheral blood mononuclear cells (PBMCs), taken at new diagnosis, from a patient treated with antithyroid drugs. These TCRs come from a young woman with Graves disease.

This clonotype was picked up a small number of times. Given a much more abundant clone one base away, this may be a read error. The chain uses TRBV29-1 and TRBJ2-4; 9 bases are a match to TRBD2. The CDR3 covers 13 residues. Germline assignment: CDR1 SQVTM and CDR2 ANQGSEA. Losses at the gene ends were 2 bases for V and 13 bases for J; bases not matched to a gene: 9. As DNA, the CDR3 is TGCAGCGTTGAACTAGCGGGACACAATGAGCAGTACTTC. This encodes CSVELAGHNEQYF. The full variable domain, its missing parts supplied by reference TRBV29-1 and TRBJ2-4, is SAVISQKPSRDICQRGTSLTIQCQVDSQVTMMFWYRQQPGQSLTLIATANQGSEATYESGFVIDKFPISRPNLTFSTLTVSNMSPEDSSIYLCSVELAGHNEQYFGAGTRLSVL.

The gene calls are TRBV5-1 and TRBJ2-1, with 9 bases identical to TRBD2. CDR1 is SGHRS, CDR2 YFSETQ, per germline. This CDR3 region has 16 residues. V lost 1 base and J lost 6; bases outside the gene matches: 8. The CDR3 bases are TGCGCCAGCAGCTTGTCGACTAGCGGTAGGAGCAATGAGCAGTTCTTC. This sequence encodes CASSLSTSGRSNEQFF.

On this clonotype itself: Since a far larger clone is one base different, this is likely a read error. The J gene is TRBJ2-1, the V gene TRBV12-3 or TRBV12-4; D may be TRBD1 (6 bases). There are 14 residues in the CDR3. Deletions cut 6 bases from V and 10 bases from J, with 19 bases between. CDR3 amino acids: CASRRSPGAYEQFF. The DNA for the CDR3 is TGTGCCAGCAGAAGATCGCCAGGGGCCTACGAGCAGTTCTTC.

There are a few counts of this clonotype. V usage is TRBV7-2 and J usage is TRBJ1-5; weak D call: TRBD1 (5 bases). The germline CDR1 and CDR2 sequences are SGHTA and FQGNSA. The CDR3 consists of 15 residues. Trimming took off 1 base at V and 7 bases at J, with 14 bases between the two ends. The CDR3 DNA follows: TGTGCCAGCAGCTTAGTGTCGGGGGAAGGACAGCCCCAGCATTTT. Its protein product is CASSLVSGEGQPQHF.

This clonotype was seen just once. The DNA of the CDR3 is TGTGCCAGCAGCGCAGACGCCGGGACGTGGGTGGACACCATATATTTT. Protein product: CASSADAGTWVDTIYF. This sequence joins TRBV9 and TRBJ1-3, with D possibly being TRBD1 (5 bases). V was clipped by 3 bases and J by 8 bases, with 21 bases between them. Germline loops: CDR1 SGDLS, CDR2 YYNGEE. The length of the CDR3 is 16 residues. Full variable domain (remainder filled in from reference TRBV9 and TRBJ1-3): DSGVTQTPKHLITATGQRVTLRCSPRSGDLSVYWYQQSLDQGLQFLIQYYNGEERAKGNILERFSAQQFPDLHSELNLSSLELGDSALYFCASSADAGTWVDTIYFGEGSWLTVV.

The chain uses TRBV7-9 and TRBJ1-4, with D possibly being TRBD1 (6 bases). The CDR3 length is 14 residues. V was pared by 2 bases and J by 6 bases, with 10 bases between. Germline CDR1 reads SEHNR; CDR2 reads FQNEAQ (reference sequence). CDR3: CASSLSGGDEKLFF. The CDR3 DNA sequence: TGTGCCAGCAGCTTATCCGGGGGCGATGAAAAACTGTTTTTT.

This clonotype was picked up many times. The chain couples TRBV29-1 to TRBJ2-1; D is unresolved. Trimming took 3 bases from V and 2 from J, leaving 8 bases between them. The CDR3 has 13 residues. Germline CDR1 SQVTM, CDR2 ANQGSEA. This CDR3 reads CSVDGVTYNEQFF. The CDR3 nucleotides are TGCAGCGTTGATGGTGTCACCTACAATGAGCAGTTCTTC.

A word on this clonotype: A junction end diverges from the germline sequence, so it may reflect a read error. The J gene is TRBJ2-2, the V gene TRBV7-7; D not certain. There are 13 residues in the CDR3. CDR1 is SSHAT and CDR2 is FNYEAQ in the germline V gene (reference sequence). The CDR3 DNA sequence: TGTGCTAGCAGCTATCGGTGGTCCGGGGAGCTGTTTTTT. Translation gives CASSYRWSGELFF. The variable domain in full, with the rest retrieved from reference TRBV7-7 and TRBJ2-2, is GAGVSQSPRYKVTKRGQDVTLRCDPISSHATLYWYQQALGQGPEFLTYFNYEAQPDKSGLPSDRFSAERPEGSISTLTIQRTEQRDSAMYRCASSYRWSGELFFGEGSRLTVL.

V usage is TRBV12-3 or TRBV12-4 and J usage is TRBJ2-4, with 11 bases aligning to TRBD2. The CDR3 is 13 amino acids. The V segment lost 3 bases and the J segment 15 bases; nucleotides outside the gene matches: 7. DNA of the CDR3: TGTGCCAGCAGTTTCGGTAGCGGGAGGGCCTTGTACTTC. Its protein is CASSFGSGRALYF.

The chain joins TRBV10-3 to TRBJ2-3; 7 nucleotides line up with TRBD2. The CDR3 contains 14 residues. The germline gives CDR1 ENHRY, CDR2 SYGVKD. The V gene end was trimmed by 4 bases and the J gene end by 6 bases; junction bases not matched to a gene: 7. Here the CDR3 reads CAISVREAPDTQYF. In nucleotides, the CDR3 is TGTGCCATCAGTGTCCGGGAGGCCCCCGATACGCAGTATTTT.

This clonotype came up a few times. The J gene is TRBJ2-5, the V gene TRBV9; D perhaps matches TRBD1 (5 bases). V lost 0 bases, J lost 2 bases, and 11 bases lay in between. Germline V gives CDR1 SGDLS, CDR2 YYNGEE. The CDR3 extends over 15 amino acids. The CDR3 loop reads CASSVAAGKQETQYF. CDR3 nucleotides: TGTGCCAGCAGCGTAGCCGCAGGGAAACAAGAGACCCAGTACTTC.

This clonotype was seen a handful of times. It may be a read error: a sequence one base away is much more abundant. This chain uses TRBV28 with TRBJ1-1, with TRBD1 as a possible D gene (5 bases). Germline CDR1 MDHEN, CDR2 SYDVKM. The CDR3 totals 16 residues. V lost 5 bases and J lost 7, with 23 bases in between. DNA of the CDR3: TGTGCCAGCAGTCCTGGAGGGGCCCTGGTAGTGGATGAAGCTTTCTTT. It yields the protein CASSPGGALVVDEAFF.

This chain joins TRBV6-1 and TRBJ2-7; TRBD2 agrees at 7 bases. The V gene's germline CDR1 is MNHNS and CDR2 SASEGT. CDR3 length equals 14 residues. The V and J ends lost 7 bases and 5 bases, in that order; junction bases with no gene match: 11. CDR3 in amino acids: CASKAGVGNHEQYF. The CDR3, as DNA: TGTGCCAGCAAGGCGGGAGTGGGAAACCACGAGCAGTACTTC.

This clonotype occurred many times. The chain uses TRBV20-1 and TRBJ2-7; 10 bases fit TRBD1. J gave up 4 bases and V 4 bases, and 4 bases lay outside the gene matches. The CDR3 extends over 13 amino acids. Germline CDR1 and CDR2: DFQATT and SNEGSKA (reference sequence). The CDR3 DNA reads TGCAGTGCTAAAGGGACAGGGGAATACGAGCAGTACTTC. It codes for CSAKGTGEYEQYF.

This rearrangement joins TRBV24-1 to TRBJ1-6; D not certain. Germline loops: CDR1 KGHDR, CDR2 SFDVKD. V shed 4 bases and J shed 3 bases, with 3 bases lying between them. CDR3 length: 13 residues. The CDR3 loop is CATSEGYNSPLHF. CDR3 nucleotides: TGTGCCACCAGTGAGGGCTATAATTCACCCCTCCACTTT.

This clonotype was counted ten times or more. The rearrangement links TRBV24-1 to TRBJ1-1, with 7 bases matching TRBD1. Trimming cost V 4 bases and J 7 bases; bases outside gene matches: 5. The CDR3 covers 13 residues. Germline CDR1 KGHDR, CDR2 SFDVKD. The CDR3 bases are TGTGCCACCAGTGACTCGGACAGGCTTGAAGCTTTCTTT. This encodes CATSDSDRLEAFF.

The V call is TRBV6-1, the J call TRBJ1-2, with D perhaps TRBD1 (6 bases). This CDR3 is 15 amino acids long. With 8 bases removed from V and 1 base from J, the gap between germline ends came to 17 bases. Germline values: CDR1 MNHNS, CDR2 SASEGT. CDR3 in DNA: TGTGCCAGCGACGGACAGTTGGCGTATAACTATGGCTACACCTTC. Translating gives CASDGQLAYNYGYTF.

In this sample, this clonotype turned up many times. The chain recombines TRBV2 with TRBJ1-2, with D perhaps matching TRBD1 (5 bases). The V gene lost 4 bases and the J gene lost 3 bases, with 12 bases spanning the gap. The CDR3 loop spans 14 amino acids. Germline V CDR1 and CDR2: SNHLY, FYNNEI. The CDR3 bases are TGTGCCAGCAGTGTTCTGACAGCCGACTATGGCTACACCTTC. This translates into CASSVLTADYGYTF.

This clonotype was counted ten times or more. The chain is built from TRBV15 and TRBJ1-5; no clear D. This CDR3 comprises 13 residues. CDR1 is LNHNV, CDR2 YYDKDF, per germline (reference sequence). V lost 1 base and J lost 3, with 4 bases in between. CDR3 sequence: CATSRGPNQPQHF. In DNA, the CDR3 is TGTGCCACCAGCAGAGGCCCCAATCAGCCCCAGCATTTT.

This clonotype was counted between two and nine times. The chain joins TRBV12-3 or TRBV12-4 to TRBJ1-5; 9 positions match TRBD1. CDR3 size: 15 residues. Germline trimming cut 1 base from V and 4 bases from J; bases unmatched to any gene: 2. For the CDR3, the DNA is TGTGCCAGCAGTTTAGGGGACAGGGAAAATCAGCCCCAGCATTTT. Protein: CASSLGDRENQPQHF.

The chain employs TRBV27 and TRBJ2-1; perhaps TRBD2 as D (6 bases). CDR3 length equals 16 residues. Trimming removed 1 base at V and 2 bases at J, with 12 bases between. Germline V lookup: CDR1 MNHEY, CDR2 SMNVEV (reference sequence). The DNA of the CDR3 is TGTGCCAGCAGTTTATTACTAGCTTCCACCTACAATGAGCAGTTCTTC. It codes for CASSLLLASTYNEQFF.

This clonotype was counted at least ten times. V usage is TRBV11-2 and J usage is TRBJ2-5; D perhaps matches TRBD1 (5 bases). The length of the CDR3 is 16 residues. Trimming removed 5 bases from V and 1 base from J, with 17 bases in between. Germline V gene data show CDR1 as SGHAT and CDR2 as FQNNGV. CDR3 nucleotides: TGTGCCAGCAGCCGAAGCAGGACAACGATCCAAGAGACCCAGTACTTC. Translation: CASSRSRTTIQETQYF. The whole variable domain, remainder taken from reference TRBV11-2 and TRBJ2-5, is EAGVAQSPRYKIIEKRQSVAFWCNPISGHATLYWYQQILGQGPKLLIQFQNNGVVDDSQLPKDRFSAERLKGVDSTLKIQPAKLEDSAVYLCASSRSRTTIQETQYFGPGTRLLVL.

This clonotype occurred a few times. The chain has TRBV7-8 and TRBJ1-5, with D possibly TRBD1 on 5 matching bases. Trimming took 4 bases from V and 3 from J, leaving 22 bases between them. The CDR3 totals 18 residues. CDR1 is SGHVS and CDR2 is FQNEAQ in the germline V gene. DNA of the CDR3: TGTGCCAGCAGCTCGACCTGGCGTGGGGGGACTCTCAATCAGCCCCAGCATTTT. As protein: CASSSTWRGGTLNQPQHF.

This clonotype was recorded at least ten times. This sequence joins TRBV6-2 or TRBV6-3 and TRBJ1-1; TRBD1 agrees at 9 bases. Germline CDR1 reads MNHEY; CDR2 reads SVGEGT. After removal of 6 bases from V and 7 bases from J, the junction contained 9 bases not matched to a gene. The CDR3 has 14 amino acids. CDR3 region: CASSTGQGRGEAFF. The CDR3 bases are TGTGCCAGCAGCACGGGACAGGGCAGGGGTGAAGCTTTCTTT.

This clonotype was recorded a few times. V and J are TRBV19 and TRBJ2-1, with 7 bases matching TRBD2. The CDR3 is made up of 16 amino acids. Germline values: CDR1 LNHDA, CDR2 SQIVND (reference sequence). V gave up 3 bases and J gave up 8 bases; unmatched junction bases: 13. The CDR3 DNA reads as TGTGCCAGTAGTATGCAGGTCCGTGGACTAGGCGATGAGCAGTTCTTC. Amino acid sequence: CASSMQVRGLGDEQFF.

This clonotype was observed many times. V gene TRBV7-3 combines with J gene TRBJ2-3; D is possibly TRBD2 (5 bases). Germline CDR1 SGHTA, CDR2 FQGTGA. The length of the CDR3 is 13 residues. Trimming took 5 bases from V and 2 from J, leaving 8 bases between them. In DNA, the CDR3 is TGTGCCAGCAGCCCGGAGGACACAGATACGCAGTATTTT. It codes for CASSPEDTDTQYF.

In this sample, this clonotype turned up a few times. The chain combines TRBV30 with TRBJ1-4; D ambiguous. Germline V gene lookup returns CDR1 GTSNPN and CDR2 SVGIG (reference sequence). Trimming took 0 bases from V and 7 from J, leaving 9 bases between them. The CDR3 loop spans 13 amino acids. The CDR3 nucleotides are TGTGCCTGGAGTGTACGGGGAGGTGAAAAACTGTTTTTT. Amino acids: CAWSVRGGEKLFF.

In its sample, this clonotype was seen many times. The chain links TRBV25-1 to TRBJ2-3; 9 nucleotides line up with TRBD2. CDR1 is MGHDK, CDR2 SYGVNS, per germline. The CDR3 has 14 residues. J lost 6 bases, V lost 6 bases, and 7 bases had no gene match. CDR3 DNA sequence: TGTGCCAGCAGCTTAGCGGGGGCGGCGGATACGCAGTATTTT. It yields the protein CASSLAGAADTQYF.

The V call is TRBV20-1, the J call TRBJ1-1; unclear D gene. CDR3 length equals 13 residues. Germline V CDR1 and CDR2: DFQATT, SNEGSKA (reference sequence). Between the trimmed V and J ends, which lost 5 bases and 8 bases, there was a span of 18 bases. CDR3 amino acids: CSAAPPSGSEAFF. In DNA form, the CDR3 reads TGCAGTGCTGCCCCCCCGAGTGGTTCAGAAGCTTTCTTT.

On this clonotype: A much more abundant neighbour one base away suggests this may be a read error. The CDR3 is CARDGGAPRNEQFF. The DNA for the CDR3 is TGTGCCAGAGACGGGGGGGCACCACGCAATGAGCAGTTCTTC. This sequence joins TRBV3-1 and TRBJ2-1; 8 positions agree with TRBD2. The CDR3 length is 14 residues. Trimming took 9 bases from V and 6 from J; bases not matched to a gene: 10. Germline CDR1 is LGHDT and CDR2 is YNNKEL (reference sequence).

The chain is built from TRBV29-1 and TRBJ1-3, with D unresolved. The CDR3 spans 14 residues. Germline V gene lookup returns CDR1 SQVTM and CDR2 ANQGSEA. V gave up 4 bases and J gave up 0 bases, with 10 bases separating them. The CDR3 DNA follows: TGCAGCGTTGGAGACACGAGCTCTGGAAACACCATATATTTT. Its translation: CSVGDTSSGNTIYF.